This T cell receptor (beta chain) was documented in a study of CD8 T cells in Susac syndrome. The study, taken as a whole, reports: CD4+ T cell repertoires in Susac syndrome lacked clonal expansion.

An input of about 0.5 to 1 ug of RNA was subjected to reverse transcription using random hexamers. immunoSEQ multiplex PCR amplified TCR beta CDR3 across 54 Vbeta, 13 Jbeta. TCRdb recomputed calls from the immunoSEQ multiplex PCR reads with MiXCR, one row per CDR3 protein. The sample includes 150,000 to 200,000 distinct CDR3 sequences, just under 95% of them seen just once. Sequencing of TCR beta was performed on blood CD8+ T cells and on blood CD4+ T cells. TEMRA cells underwent FACS enrichment and CD8+ and CD4+ T cells underwent negative isolation. Remarks on this clonotype: Its antigen remains unidentified.

The CDR3 runs 16 residues. Germline CDR1 and CDR2: SGHVS and FNYEAQ. V shed 5 bases and J 3 bases; nucleotides not matched to a gene: 5. The receptor was isolated from a human donor with Susac syndrome. The sample taken for sequencing was CD4+ T cells from PBMCs. This chain connects TRBV7-6 to TRBJ2-2; 11 bases match TRBD2. The CDR3: CASSNKLAGDTGELFF. CDR3 DNA: TGTGCCAGCAGCAATAAACTAGCGGGAGACACCGGGGAGCTGTTTTTT.